Listed here is a single T cell receptor (beta chain). Repertoires were generated with immunoSEQ multiplex PCR, while TCRdb's copy carries only in-frame clones and drops some. Counted here are roughly 2 million clones, 95% occurring once; the ten biggest clones make up less than 0.15%. The data are from a study of shared clonotypes between healthy human individuals. Trimming took off 5 bases at V and 4 bases at J, with 14 bases between the two ends. CDR1 and CDR2 from the germline V gene are MNHNS and SASEGT. The CDR3 has 14 amino acids. The clonotype comes from a young man in good health. The V and J genes are TRBV6-1 and TRBJ1-1; D is unresolved. Sequencing input: naive CD4+ T cells sorted from blood. Indicated subset: CD45RA+ positively selected. The CDR3 is CASSSREGTTEAFF. The CDR3 region has the DNA TGTGCCAGCAGTTCCCGGGAGGGCACCACTGAAGCTTTCTTT.